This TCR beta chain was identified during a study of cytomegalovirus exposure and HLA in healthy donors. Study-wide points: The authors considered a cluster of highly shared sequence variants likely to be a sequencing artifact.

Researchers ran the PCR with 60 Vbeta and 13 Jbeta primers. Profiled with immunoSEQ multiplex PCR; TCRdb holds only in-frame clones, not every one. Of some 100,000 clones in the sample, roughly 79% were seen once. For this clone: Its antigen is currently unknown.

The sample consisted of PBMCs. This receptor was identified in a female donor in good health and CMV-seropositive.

CDR3 DNA sequence: TGTGCCAGCAGCGTAGGACCTACTCCAGGGGCAGATACGCAGTATTTT. Translated: CASSVGPTPGADTQYF. The chain carries TRBV9 and TRBJ2-3; possibly TRBD1 for D (6 bases). Germline V lookup: CDR1 SGDLS, CDR2 YYNGEE. The CDR3 totals 16 residues. V gave up 0 bases and J gave up 4 bases, with 15 bases separating them.